Below are 12 T cell receptor beta chains sequenced from a single sample in a study of blood T cells in healthy people across ages. Primers used in a second PCR of about 6 to 11 cycles were a sample-barcoded 5' primer and a J-beta primer mix. Each CDR3 protein is one row after TCRdb ran MiXCR on the 5' RACE reads. The data contain 700,000 to 950,000 distinct CDR3 sequences, around 46% of them singletons. The source material was blood. The receptor set was obtained from a woman aged 55-69 years in good health.

In its sample, this clonotype was seen many times. Just one base apart from a much larger clone, this may be a read error. V and J are TRBV9 and TRBJ2-5, with a weak D call TRBD1 (6 bases). The CDR3 sequence is 14 residues long. Germline V gene data show CDR1 as SGDLS and CDR2 as YYNGEE. Trimming pared 9 bases from V and 11 bases from J, leaving 26 bases between. The CDR3 loop reads CAIWLGARYNEQYF. CDR3 DNA sequence: TGTGCCATCTGGTTGGGGGCCCGTTACAATGAGCAGTACTTC.

The chain recombines TRBV29-1 with TRBJ2-1; D perhaps matches TRBD1 (6 bases). V was clipped by 7 bases and J by 10 bases, with 20 bases between them. The germline gives CDR1 SQVTM, CDR2 ANQGSEA. This CDR3 comprises 13 residues. CDR3 loop: CSAVTGLSYEQFF. CDR3 bases: TGCAGCGCCGTCACAGGGCTCTCCTACGAGCAGTTCTTC.

V and J are TRBV24-1 and TRBJ2-7, with D tentatively TRBD2 (7 bases). Germline-derived CDR1 and CDR2 are KGHDR and SFDVKD. V was cut by 5 bases and J by 5 bases, with 12 bases left in between. This CDR3 is built from 13 residues. The CDR3 bases are TGTGCCACCAGTGCGGGGGGCATGGACGAGCAGTACTTC. Translating gives CATSAGGMDEQYF.

This clonotype was detected only a few times. The gene calls are TRBV7-2 and TRBJ1-1; tentative D call: TRBD1 (6 bases). The CDR3 consists of 15 residues. V was trimmed by 5 bases and J by 5 bases, leaving 18 bases between them. Germline lookup yields CDR1 SGHTA and CDR2 FQGNSA. The CDR3 spells CASSRGGASGTEAFF. The DNA of the CDR3 is TGTGCCAGCAGCCGGGGGGGGGCTTCGGGGACTGAAGCTTTCTTT.

This clonotype has only a few counts. V gene TRBV7-2 combines with J gene TRBJ2-1; 13 positions match TRBD2. There are 16 residues in the CDR3. In germline, CDR1 is SGHTA, CDR2 FQGNSA. Trimming removed 6 bases from V and 7 bases from J; junction bases left unmatched: 9. In DNA form, the CDR3 reads TGTGCCAGCAGAGCGCCGGGACTAGCGGGATGGAATGAGCAGTTCTTC. It specifies CASRAPGLAGWNEQFF.

Only one count was recorded for this clonotype. The gene calls are TRBV20-1 and TRBJ1-1; D gene ambiguous. Per germline, CDR1 DFQATT and CDR2 SNEGSKA (reference sequence). V shed 3 bases and J shed 5 bases, with 10 bases lying between them. There are 12 residues in the CDR3. CDR3 sequence: CSARKPGTEAFF. The DNA of the CDR3 is TGCAGTGCTAGGAAGCCTGGAACTGAAGCTTTCTTT.

This clonotype was seen more than once but under ten times. This chain uses TRBV2 with TRBJ2-1; D remains ambiguous. The germline CDR1 and CDR2 sequences are SNHLY and FYNNEI. Trimming removed 3 bases at V and 7 bases at J, with 7 bases between. There are 12 residues in the CDR3. CDR3 coding DNA: TGTGCCAGCAGTGAGATCAGAAATGAGCAGTTCTTC. This sequence encodes CASSEIRNEQFF.

This clonotype was observed many times. This rearrangement joins TRBV29-1 to TRBJ2-7; D uncertain. The ends were cut back, 2 bases at V and 2 bases at J, with 16 bases in the middle. The length of the CDR3 is 15 residues. From germline, CDR1 is SQVTM and CDR2 ANQGSEA. This chain's CDR3 is CSVELSPWAPYEQYF. The CDR3 region has the DNA TGCAGCGTTGAACTATCCCCCTGGGCGCCCTACGAGCAGTACTTC.

This clonotype has only a few counts. A much larger clone lies one base from this, so it may be a read error. The chain couples TRBV9 to TRBJ1-2; D perhaps matches TRBD1 (5 bases). The CDR3 has 15 amino acids. CDR1 and CDR2 (germline): SGDLS, YYNGEE. The CDR3 DNA reads as TGTGCCGGCAGCGTAGTGCCCGGGGGGAGCTATGGCTACACCTTC. Its translation is CAGSVVPGGSYGYTF.

This clonotype was detected only once. V is TRBV7-9 and J is TRBJ2-7; weak D call: TRBD2 (5 bases). V was shortened by 1 base and J by 2 bases, with 12 bases between the two germline ends. CDR1 SEHNR and CDR2 FQNEAQ come from the germline V gene (reference sequence). The CDR3 sequence is 15 residues long. CDR3 in amino acids: CASSLEAGAPYEQYF. CDR3 bases: TGTGCCAGCAGCTTAGAGGCGGGCGCGCCCTACGAGCAGTACTTC.

This clonotype was seen a handful of times. The V gene is TRBV28, the J gene TRBJ2-1; 8 nucleotides align to TRBD2. V shed 4 bases, J shed 4 bases, and the junction held 9 bases outside the gene matches. This CDR3 is built from 16 residues. Germline loops: CDR1 MDHEN, CDR2 SYDVKM. The CDR3 DNA sequence: TGTGCCAGCAGTTCCCCAGCGGGAGTGGGGTACAATGAGCAGTTCTTC. Translation: CASSSPAGVGYNEQFF.

V usage is TRBV6-2 or TRBV6-3 and J usage is TRBJ1-5; perhaps TRBD1 as D (5 bases). This CDR3 contains 14 residues. Trimming shortened V by 5 bases and J by 6 bases, and 14 bases separated the two germline ends. Germline V gene sequence: CDR1 MNHEY, CDR2 SVGEGT. CDR3 coding DNA: TGTGCCAGCAGTCAGCAGGGTTCTGTTCAGCCCCAGCATTTT. Translation: CASSQQGSVQPQHF.